The TCR beta chain described here comes from a study of T cells after yellow fever vaccination. Study-wide findings and caveats: The secondary T-cell response peaked on day 5, not day 15, but was weaker.

This clonotype appeared many times. Its antigen remains unidentified. TCRdb recomputed calls from the 5' RACE reads with MiXCR, one row per CDR3 protein. The sample lists more than 65,000 distinct CDR3 sequences, 5.5% to 7.5% seen once, with roughly 2.3% in the top ten. From germline, CDR1 is LNHDA and CDR2 SQIVND (reference sequence). The V and J ends lost 7 bases and 7 bases respectively, with 13 bases between them. This CDR3 contains 12 residues. The chain links TRBV19 to TRBJ1-1; perhaps TRBD1 as D (6 bases). The source was CD4+ T cells sorted from PBMCs, collected approximately 16 days after the first yellow fever vaccination. This TCR derives from a man aged 18-30 years who received the YFV17D yellow fever vaccine. The CDR3 spells CASTGGLGEAFF. The CDR3 DNA is TGTGCCAGTACTGGGGGGCTAGGTGAAGCTTTCTTT.